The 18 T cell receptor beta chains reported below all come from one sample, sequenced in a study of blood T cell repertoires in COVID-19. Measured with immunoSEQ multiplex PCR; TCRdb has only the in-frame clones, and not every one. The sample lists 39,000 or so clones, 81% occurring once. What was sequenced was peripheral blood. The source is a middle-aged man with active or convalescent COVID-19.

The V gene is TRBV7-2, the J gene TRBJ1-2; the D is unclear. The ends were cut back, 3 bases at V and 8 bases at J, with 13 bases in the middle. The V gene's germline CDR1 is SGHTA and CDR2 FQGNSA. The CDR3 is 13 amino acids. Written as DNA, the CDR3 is TGTGCCAGCAGCTTTACCTCCATCGCGGGCTACACCTTC. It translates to CASSFTSIAGYTF.

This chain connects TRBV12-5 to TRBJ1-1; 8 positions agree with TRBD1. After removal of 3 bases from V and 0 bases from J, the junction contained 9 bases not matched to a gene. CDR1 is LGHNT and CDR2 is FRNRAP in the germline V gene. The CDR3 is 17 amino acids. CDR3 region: CASGFSGTGTVNTEAFF. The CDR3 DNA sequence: TGTGCTAGTGGTTTTTCCGGGACAGGTACGGTGAACACTGAAGCTTTCTTT.

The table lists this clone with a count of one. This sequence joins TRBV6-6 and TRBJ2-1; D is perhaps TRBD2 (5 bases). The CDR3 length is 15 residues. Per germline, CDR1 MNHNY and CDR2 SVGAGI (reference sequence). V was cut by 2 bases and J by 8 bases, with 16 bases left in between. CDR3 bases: TGTGCCAGCAGTTACGAGGGCCCCCTTAGGGATGAGCAGTTCTTC. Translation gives CASSYEGPLRDEQFF.

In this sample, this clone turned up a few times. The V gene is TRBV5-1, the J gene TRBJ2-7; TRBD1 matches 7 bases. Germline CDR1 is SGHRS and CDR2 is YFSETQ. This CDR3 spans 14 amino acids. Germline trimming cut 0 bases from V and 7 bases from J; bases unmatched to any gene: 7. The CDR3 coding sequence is TGCGCCAGCAGCTTGGAGGGACAGCTAGGTGAGCAGTACTTC. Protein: CASSLEGQLGEQYF.

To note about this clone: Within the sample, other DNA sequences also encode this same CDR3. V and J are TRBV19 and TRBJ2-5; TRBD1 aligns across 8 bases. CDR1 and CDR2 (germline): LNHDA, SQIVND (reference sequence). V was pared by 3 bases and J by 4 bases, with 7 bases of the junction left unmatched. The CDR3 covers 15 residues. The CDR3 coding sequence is TGTGCCAGTAGTATTGGGGCAGGGGGCCCAGAGACCCAGTACTTC. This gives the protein CASSIGAGGPETQYF.

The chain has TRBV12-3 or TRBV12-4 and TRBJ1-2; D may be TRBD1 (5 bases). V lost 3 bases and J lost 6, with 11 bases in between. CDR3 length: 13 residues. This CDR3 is CASSFSGLDGYTF. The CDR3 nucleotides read TGTGCCAGCAGTTTTTCAGGGTTGGATGGCTACACCTTC.

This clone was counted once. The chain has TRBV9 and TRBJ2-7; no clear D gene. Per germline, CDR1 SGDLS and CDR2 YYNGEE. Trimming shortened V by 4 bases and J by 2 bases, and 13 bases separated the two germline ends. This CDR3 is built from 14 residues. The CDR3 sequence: CASSPSSTTYEQYF. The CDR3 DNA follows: TGTGCCAGCAGCCCGTCTAGTACGACCTACGAGCAGTACTTC.

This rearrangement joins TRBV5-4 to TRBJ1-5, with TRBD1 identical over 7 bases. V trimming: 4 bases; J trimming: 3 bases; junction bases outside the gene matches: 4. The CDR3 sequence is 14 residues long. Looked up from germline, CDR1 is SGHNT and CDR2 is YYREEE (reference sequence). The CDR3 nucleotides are TGTGCCAGCAGCGCGGGACAGAACAATCAGCCCCAGCATTTT. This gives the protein CASSAGQNNQPQHF. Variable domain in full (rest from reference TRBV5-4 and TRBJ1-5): ETGVTQSPTHLIKTRGQQVTLRCSSQSGHNTVSWYQQALGQGPQFIFQYYREEENGRGNFPPRFSGLQFPNYSSELNVNALELDDSALYLCASSAGQNNQPQHFGDGTRLSIL.

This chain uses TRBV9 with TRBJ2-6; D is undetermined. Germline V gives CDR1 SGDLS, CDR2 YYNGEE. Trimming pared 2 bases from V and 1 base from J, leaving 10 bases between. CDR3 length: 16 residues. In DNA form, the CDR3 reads TGTGCCAGCAGCGTCCTGTCGACTTCTGGGGCCAACGTCCTGACTTTC. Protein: CASSVLSTSGANVLTF.

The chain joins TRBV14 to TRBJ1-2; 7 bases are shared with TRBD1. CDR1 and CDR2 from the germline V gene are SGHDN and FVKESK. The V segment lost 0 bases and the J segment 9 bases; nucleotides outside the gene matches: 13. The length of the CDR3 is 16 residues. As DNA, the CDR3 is TGTGCCAGCAGCCAAGATAGTACGACAGGGTTTCGCAGCTACACCTTC. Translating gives CASSQDSTTGFRSYTF.

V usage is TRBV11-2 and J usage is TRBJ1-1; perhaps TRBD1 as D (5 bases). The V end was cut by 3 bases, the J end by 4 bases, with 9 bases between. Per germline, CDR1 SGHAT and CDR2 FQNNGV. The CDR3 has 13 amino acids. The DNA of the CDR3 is TGTGCCAGCAGCTTTCAGGGCGGCACTGAAGCTTTCTTT. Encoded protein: CASSFQGGTEAFF.

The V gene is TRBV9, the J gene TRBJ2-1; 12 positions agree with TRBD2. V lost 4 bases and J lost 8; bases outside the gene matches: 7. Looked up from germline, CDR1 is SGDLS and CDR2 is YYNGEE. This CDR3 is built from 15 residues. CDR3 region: CASSRRLAGVDEQFF. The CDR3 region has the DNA TGTGCCAGCAGCAGACGACTAGCGGGGGTGGATGAGCAGTTCTTC.

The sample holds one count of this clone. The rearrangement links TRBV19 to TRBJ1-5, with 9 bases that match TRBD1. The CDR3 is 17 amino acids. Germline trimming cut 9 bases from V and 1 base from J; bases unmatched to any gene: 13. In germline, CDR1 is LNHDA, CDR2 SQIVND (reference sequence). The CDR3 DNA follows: TGTGCCAGGGAGCCTTGTGTTGGACAGGGGAGCAATCAGCCCCAGCATTTT. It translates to CAREPCVGQGSNQPQHF.

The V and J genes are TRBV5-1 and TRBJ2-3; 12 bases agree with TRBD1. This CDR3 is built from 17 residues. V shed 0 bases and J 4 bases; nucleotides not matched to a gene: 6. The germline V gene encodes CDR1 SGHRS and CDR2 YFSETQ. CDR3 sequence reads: CASSLGTGTGGADTQYF. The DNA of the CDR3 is TGCGCCAGCAGCTTGGGGACCGGGACAGGGGGCGCAGATACGCAGTATTTT.

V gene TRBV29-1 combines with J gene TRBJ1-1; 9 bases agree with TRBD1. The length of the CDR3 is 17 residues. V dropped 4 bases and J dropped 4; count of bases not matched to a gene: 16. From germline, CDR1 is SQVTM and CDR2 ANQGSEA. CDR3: CSVALDRDRVLGTEAFF. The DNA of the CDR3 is TGCAGCGTTGCGTTAGACCGGGACAGGGTATTGGGCACTGAAGCTTTCTTT.

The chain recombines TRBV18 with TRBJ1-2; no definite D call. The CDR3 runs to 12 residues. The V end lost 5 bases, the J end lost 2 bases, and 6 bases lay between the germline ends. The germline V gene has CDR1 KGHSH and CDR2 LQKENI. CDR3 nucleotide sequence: TGTGCCAGCTCAGGCGGAAACTATGGCTACACCTTC. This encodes CASSGGNYGYTF.

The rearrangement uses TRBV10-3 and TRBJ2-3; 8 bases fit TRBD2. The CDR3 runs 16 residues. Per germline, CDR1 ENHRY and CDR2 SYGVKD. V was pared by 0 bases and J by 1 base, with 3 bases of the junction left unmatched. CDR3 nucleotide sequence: TGTGCCATCAGTGAGTCGAGCGGGAGCCGCACAGATACGCAGTATTTT. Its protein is CAISESSGSRTDTQYF.

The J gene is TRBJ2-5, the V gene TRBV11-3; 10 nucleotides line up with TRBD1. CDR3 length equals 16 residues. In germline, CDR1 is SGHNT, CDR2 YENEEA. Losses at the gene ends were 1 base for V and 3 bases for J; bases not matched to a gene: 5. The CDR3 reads CASSLVFGQGEETQYF. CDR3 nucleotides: TGTGCCAGCAGCTTAGTTTTTGGACAGGGGGAAGAGACCCAGTACTTC.